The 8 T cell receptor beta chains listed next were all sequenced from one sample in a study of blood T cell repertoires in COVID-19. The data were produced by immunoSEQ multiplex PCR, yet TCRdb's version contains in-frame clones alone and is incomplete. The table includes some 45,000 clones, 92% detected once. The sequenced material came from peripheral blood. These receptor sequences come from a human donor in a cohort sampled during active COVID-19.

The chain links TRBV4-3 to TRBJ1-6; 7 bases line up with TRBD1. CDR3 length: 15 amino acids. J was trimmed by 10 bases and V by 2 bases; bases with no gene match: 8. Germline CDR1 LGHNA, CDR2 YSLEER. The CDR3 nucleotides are TGCGCCAGCAGCCAAATCCAAGGGGGCGCATCACCCCTCCACTTT. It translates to CASSQIQGGASPLHF.

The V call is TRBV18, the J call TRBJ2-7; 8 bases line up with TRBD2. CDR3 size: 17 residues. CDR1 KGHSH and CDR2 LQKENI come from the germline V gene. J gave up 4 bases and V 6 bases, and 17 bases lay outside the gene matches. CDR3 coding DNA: TGTGCCAGCTCCGGAACACAAGCTCGGGGGGGCGCATACGAGCAGTACTTC. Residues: CASSGTQARGGAYEQYF.

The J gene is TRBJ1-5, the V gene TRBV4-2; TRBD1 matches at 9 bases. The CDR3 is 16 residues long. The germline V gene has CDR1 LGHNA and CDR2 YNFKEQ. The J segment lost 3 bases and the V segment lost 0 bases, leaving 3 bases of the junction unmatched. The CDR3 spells CASSQDRTGDNQPQHF. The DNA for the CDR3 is TGTGCCAGCAGCCAAGATCGGACAGGGGACAATCAGCCCCAGCATTTT.

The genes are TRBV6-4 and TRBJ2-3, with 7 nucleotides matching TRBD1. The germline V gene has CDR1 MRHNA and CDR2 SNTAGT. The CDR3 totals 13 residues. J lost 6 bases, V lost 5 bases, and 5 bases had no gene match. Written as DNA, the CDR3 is TGTGCCAGCAGTTTACAGGGGTCGGATACGCAGTATTTT. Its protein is CASSLQGSDTQYF.

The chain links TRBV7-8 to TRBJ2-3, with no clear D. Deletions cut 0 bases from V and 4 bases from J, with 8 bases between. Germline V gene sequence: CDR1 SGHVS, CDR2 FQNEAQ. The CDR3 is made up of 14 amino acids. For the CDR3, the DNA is TGTGCCAGCAGCTTAGCGCGCCAGGCAGATACGCAGTATTTT. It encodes CASSLARQADTQYF.

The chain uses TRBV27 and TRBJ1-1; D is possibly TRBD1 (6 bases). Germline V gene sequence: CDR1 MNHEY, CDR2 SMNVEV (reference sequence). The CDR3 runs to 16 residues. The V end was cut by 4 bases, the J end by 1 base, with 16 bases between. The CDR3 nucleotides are TGTGCCAGCAGTTCAACCAGGGGCAGGGGGAACACTGAAGCTTTCTTT. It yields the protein CASSSTRGRGNTEAFF.

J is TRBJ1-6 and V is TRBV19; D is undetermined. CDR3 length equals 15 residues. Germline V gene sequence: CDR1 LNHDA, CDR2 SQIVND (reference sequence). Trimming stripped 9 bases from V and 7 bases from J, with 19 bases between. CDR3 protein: CASRLGQERNSPLHF. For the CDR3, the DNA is TGTGCCAGCCGACTAGGTCAGGAAAGAAATTCACCCCTCCACTTT.

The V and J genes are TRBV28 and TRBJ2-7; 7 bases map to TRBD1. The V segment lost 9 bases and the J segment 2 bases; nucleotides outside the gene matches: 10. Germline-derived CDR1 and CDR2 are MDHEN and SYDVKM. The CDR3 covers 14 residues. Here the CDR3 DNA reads TGTGCCAGTATAGGTAGGGACAGAACCTACGAGCAGTACTTC. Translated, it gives CASIGRDRTYEQYF. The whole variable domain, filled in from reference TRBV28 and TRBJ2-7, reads DVKVTQSSRYLVKRTGEKVFLECVQDMDHENMFWYRQDPGLGLRLIYFSYDVKMKEKGDIPEGYSVSREKKERFSLILESASTNQTSMYLCASIGRDRTYEQYFGPGTRLTVT.